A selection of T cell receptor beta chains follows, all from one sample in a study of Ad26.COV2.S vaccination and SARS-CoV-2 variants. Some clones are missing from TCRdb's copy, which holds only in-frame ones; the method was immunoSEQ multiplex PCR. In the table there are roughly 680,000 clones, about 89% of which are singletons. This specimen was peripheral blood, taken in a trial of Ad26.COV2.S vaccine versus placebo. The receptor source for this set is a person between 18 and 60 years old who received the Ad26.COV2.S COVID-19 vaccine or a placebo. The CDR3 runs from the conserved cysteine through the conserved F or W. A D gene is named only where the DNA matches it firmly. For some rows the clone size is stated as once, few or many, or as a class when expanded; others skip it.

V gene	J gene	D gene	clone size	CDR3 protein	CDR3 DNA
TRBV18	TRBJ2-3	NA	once	CASSPRDPGDTQYF	TGTGCCAGCTCACCAAGGGACCCGGGGGATACGCAGTATTTT
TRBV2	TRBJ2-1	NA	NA	CASSRRQRSNEQFF	TGTGCCAGCAGTCGAAGACAGCGATCAAATGAGCAGTTCTTC
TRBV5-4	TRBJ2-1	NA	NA	CASSTGQSVIFSEQFF	TGTGCCAGCAGCACCGGACAGTCCGTAATTTTTAGTGAGCAGTTCTTC
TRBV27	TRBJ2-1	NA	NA	CASGRPPPYNEQFF	TGTGCCTCCGGCAGGCCGCCCCCATACAATGAGCAGTTCTTC
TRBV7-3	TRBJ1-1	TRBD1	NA	CASSSRQGTEAFF	TGTGCCAGCAGCTCACGACAGGGCACTGAAGCTTTCTTT
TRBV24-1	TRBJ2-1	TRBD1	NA	CATSTGQGSNEQFF	TGTGCCACCAGTACGGGACAGGGGAGTAATGAGCAGTTCTTC
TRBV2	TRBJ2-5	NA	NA	CASRSRLTYQETQYF	TGTGCCAGCAGATCCCGCCTAACGTACCAAGAGACCCAGTACTTC
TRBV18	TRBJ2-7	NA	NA	CASSPQAGEQYF	TGTGCCAGCTCACCCCAGGCGGGTGAGCAGTACTTC
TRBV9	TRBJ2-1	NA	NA	CASSVANPVDEQFF	TGTGCCAGCAGCGTAGCAAATCCTGTCGATGAGCAGTTCTTC
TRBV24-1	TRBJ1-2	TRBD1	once	CATSEQGARTMHGYTF	TGTGCCACCAGTGAACAGGGGGCCAGGACTATGCACGGCTACACCTTC